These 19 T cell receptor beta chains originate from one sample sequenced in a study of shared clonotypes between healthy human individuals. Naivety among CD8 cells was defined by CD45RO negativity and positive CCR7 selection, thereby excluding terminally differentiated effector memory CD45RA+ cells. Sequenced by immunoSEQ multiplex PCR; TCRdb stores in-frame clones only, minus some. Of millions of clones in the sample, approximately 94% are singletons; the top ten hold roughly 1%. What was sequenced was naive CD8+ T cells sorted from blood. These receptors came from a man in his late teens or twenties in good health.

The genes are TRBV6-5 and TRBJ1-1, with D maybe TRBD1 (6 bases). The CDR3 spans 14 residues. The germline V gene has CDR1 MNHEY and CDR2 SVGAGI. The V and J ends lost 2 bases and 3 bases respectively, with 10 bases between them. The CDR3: CASSYRTVDTEAFF. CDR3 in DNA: TGTGCCAGCAGTTACCGGACAGTAGACACTGAAGCTTTCTTT.

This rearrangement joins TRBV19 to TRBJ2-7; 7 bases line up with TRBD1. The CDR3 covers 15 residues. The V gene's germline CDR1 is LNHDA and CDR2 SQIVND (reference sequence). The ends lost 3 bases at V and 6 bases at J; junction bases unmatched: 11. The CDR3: CASSISTGAESEQYF. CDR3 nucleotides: TGTGCCAGTAGTATCTCCACAGGGGCGGAGAGCGAGCAGTACTTC.

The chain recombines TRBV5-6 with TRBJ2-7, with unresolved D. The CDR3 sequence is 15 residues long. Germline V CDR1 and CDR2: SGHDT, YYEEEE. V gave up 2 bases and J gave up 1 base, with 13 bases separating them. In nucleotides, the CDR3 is TGTGCCAGCAGCTTCGGCCCCGGACCTTCCTACGAGCAGTACTTC. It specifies CASSFGPGPSYEQYF.

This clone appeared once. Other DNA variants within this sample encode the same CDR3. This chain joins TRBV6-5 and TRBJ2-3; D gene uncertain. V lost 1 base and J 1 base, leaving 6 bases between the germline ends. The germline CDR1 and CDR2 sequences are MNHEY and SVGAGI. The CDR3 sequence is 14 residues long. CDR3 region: CASSYFLGTDTQYF. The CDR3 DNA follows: TGTGCCAGCAGTTACTTCTTGGGCACAGATACGCAGTATTTT.

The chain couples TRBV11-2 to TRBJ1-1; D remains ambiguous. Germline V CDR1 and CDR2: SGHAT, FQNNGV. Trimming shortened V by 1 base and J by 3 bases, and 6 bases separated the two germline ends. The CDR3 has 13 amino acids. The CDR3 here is CASSLAFDTEAFF. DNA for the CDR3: TGTGCCAGCAGCTTAGCCTTCGACACTGAAGCTTTCTTT.

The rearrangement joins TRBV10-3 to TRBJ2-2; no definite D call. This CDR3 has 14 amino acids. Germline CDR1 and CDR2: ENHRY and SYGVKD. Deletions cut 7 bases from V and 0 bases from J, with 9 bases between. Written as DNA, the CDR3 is TGTGCCATCACTGCGAACGCGAACACCGGGGAGCTGTTTTTT. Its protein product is CAITANANTGELFF.

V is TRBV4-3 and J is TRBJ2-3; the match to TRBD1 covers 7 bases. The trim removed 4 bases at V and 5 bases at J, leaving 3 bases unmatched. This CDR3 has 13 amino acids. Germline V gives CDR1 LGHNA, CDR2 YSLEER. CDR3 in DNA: TGCGCCAGCAGCCGAACAGGGGAAGATACGCAGTATTTT. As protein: CASSRTGEDTQYF.

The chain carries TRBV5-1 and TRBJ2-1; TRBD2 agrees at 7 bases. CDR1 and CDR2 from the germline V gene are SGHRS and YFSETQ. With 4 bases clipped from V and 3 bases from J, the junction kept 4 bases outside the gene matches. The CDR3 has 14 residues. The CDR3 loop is CASSQRGVYNEQFF. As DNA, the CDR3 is TGCGCCAGCAGCCAGCGGGGAGTCTACAATGAGCAGTTCTTC.

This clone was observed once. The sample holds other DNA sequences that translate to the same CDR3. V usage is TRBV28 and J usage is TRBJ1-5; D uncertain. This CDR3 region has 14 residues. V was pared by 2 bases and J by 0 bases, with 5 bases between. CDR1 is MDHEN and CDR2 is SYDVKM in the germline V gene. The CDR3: CASSLDGSNQPQHF. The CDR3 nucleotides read TGTGCCAGCAGTTTAGACGGTAGCAATCAGCCCCAGCATTTT.

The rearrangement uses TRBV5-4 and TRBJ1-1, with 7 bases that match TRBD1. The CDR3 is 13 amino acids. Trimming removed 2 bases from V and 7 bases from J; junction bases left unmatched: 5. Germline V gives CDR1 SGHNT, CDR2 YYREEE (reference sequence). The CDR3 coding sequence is TGTGCCAGCAGCTTCGCAGGGGGTGGTGAAGCTTTCTTT. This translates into CASSFAGGGEAFF.

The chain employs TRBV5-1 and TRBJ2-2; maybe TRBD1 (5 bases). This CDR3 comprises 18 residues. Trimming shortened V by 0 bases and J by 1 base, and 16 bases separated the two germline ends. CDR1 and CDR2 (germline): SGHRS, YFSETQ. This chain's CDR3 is CASSLAATDYENTGELFF. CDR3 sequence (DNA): TGCGCCAGCAGCTTGGCCGCGACAGATTATGAGAACACCGGGGAGCTGTTTTTT.

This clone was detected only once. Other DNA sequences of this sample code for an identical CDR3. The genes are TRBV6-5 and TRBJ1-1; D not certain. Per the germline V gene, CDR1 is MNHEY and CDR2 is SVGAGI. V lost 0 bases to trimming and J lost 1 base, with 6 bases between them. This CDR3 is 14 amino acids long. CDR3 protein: CASSYSGTNTEAFF. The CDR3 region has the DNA TGTGCCAGCAGTTACTCAGGTACGAACACTGAAGCTTTCTTT.

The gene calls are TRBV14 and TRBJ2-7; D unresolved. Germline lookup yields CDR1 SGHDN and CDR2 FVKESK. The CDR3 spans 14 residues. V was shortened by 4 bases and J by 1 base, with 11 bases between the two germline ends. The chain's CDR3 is CASSPLGESYEQYF. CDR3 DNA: TGTGCCAGCAGCCCCCTCGGCGAGTCCTACGAGCAGTACTTC.

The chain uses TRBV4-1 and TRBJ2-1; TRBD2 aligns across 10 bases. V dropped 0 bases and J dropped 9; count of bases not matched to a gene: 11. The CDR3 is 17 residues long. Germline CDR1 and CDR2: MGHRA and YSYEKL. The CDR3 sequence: CASSQDPSGSSDSEQFF. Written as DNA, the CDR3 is TGCGCCAGCAGCCAAGATCCTAGCGGGAGTTCCGACAGTGAGCAGTTCTTC.

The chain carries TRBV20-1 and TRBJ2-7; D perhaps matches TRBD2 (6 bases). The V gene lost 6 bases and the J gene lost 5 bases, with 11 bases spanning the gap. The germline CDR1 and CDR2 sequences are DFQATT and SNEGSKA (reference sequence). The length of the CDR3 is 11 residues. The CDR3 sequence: CSAGGLDEQYF. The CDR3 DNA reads TGCAGTGCGGGAGGTTTAGACGAGCAGTACTTC.

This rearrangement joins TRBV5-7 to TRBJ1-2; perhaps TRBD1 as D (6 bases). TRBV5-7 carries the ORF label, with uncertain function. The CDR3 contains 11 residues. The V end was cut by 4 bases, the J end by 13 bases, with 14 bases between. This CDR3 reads CASSGTGSATF. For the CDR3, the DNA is TGTGCCAGCAGCGGAACAGGGTCGGCCACCTTC.

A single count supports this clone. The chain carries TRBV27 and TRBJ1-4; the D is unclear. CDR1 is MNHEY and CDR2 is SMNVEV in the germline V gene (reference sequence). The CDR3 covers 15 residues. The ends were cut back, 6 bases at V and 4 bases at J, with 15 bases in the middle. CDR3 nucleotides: TGTGCCAGCAGCCTTACACCGGACCTTAATGAAAAACTGTTTTTT. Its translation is CASSLTPDLNEKLFF. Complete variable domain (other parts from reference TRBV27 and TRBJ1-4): EAQVTQNPRYLITVTGKKLTVTCSQNMNHEYMSWYRQDPGLGLRQIYYSMNVEVTDKGDVPEGYKVSRKEKRNFPLILESPSPNQTSLYFCASSLTPDLNEKLFFGSGTQLSVL.

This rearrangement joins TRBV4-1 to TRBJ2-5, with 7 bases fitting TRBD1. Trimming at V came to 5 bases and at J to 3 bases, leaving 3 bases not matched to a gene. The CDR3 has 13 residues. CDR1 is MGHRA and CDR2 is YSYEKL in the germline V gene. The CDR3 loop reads CASSYDREETQYF. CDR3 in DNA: TGCGCCAGCAGCTACGACAGGGAAGAGACCCAGTACTTC.

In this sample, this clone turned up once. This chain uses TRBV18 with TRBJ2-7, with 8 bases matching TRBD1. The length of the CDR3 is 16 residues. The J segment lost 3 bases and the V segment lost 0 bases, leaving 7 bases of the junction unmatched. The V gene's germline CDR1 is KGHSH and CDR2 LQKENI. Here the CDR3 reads CASSPPVRTGLYEQYF. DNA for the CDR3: TGTGCCAGCTCACCACCGGTGCGGACAGGGCTCTACGAGCAGTACTTC. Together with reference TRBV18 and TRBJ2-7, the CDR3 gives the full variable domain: NAGVMQNPRHLVRRRGQEARLRCSPMKGHSHVYWYRQLPEEGLKFMVYLQKENIIDESGMPKERFSAEFPKEGPSILRIQQVVRGDSAAYFCASSPPVRTGLYEQYFGPGTRLTVT.